This entry concerns a single T cell receptor beta chain. Original analysis: Cell counts per sample came from amplifying reference gene primers. Some clones are missing from TCRdb's copy, which holds only in-frame ones; the method was immunoSEQ multiplex PCR. Clone size and V and J calls were adopted from that table, with D and trimming inferred from the DNA. Among about 350,000 clones listed, approximately 89% were seen once. The data were taken from a study of blood T cell repertoires in COVID-19. Study-wide background: The analysed material was cDNA or gDNA that came from T cells, B-cell-depleted T cells, or PBMCs.

Germline V CDR1 and CDR2: MNHEY, SVGEGT. Trimming stripped 0 bases from V and 6 bases from J, with 12 bases between. The CDR3 loop spans 15 amino acids. Seattle patients were enrolled during active infection and followed longitudinally. The sequence derives from a woman aged 55-70 years with COVID-19, enrolled during active disease. The sequenced material came from peripheral blood. The chain couples TRBV6-2 or TRBV6-3 to TRBJ1-5, with TRBD1 as a possible D gene (5 bases). The CDR3 reads CASSYSSRATQPQHF. The CDR3 DNA reads TGTGCCAGCAGTTACTCGAGCAGGGCCACTCAGCCCCAGCATTTT.